A single sample gave rise to the 10 T cell receptor beta chains below, sequenced in a study of cytomegalovirus exposure and HLA in healthy donors. TCRdb's copy holds only in-frame clones and misses some; the assay was immunoSEQ multiplex PCR. The sample records roughly 130,000 clones, approximately 90% being singletons. Input material: PBMCs. These receptors came from a woman aged 25 to 39 in good health and CMV-seropositive.

Only one count was recorded for this clone. The CDR3 here is CASSQTQLYGYTF. The CDR3 DNA reads as TGTGCCAGCAGCCAAACACAGTTATATGGCTACACCTTC. This chain links TRBV5-4 with TRBJ1-2; D remains unclear. The CDR3 runs to 13 residues. Trimming left V 4 bases short and J 5 bases short, with 12 bases between. Germline V gene sequence: CDR1 SGHNT, CDR2 YYREEE (reference sequence).

This chain links TRBV2 with TRBJ1-5; 7 bases fit TRBD1. The germline V gene encodes CDR1 SNHLY and CDR2 FYNNEI. Germline trimming cut 6 bases from V and 5 bases from J; bases unmatched to any gene: 7. The CDR3 has 14 residues. This CDR3 reads CASSISGGDQPQHF. The CDR3, as DNA: TGTGCCAGCAGCATTTCAGGGGGTGATCAGCCCCAGCATTTT.

This clone showed up just once. This rearrangement joins TRBV7-9 to TRBJ2-3, with 7 bases matching TRBD2. V dropped 5 bases and J dropped 0; count of bases not matched to a gene: 8. The CDR3 is 16 residues long. Germline-derived CDR1 and CDR2 are SEHNR and FQNEAQ (reference sequence). The CDR3 is CASSPRGGSSTDTQYF. The CDR3, as DNA: TGTGCCAGCAGCCCAAGGGGAGGGTCTAGCACAGATACGCAGTATTTT. Complete variable domain (other parts from reference TRBV7-9 and TRBJ2-3): DTGVSQNPRHKITKRGQNVTFRCDPISEHNRLYWYRQTLGQGPEFLTYFQNEAQLEKSRLLSDRFSAERPKGSFSTLEIQRTEQGDSAMYLCASSPRGGSSTDTQYFGPGTRLTVL.

The chain recombines TRBV21-1 with TRBJ1-5. TRBV21-1 is listed as a pseudogene. The CDR3 runs to 15 residues. The chain's CDR3 is CASSKVSEGNQPQHF. The CDR3 DNA follows: TGTGCCAGCAGCAAAGTTAGTGAAGGCAATCAGCCCCAGCATTTT.

A single count supports this clone. The rearrangement joins TRBV9 to TRBJ2-7; tentative D call: TRBD1 (6 bases). Germline V CDR1 and CDR2: SGDLS, YYNGEE. Trimming left V 1 base short and J 2 bases short, with 10 bases between. The CDR3 spans 14 residues. The CDR3, as DNA: TGTGCCAGCAGCGTATCTGGGGGCCCCTACGAGCAGTACTTC. The encoded protein is CASSVSGGPYEQYF.

This chain uses TRBV27 with TRBJ2-7; 7 bases agree with TRBD1. Trimming took 4 bases from V and 5 from J; bases not matched to a gene: 14. The germline V gene encodes CDR1 MNHEY and CDR2 SMNVEV (reference sequence). CDR3 size: 16 residues. The chain's CDR3 is CASSSPTSTGSNEQYF. CDR3 DNA: TGTGCCAGCAGTTCCCCGACGTCGACAGGGAGCAACGAGCAGTACTTC.

The V call is TRBV4-1, the J call TRBJ2-7; D perhaps matches TRBD2 (5 bases). In germline, CDR1 is MGHRA, CDR2 YSYEKL. CDR3 length: 16 amino acids. V lost 0 bases, J lost 3 bases, and 15 bases lay in between. CDR3 protein: CASSQDNLGVGYEQYF. CDR3 bases: TGCGCCAGCAGCCAAGATAACCTCGGGGTAGGCTACGAGCAGTACTTC.

J is TRBJ1-2 and V is TRBV11-2; D is undetermined. The CDR3 covers 13 residues. Trimming left V 6 bases short and J 2 bases short, with 10 bases between. Per the germline V gene, CDR1 is SGHAT and CDR2 is FQNNGV. The CDR3 loop is CASSPAQNYGYTF. The CDR3 DNA follows: TGTGCCAGCAGTCCTGCACAAAACTATGGCTACACCTTC.

The chain uses TRBV9 and TRBJ2-2; D is ambiguous. V lost 0 bases, J lost 6 bases, and 9 bases lay in between. Germline CDR1 and CDR2: SGDLS and YYNGEE. This CDR3 comprises 14 residues. The CDR3, as DNA: TGTGCCAGCAGCGTAGGGCCCCCAGCCGGGGAGCTGTTTTTT. Translated, it gives CASSVGPPAGELFF.

The rearrangement links TRBV5-6 to TRBJ1-4; D remains ambiguous. The germline V gene has CDR1 SGHDT and CDR2 YYEEEE. The CDR3 sequence is 13 residues long. Trimming removed 4 bases at V and 8 bases at J, with 12 bases between. This chain's CDR3 is CASSGTGSEKLFF. The CDR3 DNA follows: TGTGCCAGCAGCGGCACGGGTTCGGAAAAACTGTTTTTT.